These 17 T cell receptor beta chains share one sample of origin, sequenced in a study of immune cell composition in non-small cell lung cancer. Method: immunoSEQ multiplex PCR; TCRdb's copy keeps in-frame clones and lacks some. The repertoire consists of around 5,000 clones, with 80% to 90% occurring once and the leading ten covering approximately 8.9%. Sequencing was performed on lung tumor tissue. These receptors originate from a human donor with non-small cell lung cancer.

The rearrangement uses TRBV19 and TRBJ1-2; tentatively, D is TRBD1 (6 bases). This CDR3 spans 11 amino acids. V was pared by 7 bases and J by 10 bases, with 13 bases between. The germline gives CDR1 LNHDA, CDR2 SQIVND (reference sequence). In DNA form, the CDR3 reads TGTGCCAGTATTAGTGGGGGCGTCTACACCTTC. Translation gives CASISGGVYTF. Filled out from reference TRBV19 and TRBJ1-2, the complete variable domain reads DGGITQSPKYLFRKEGQNVTLSCEQNLNHDAMYWYRQDPGQGLRLIYYSQIVNDFQKGDIAEGYSVSREKKESFPLTVTSAQKNPTAFYLCASISGGVYTFGSGTRLTVV.

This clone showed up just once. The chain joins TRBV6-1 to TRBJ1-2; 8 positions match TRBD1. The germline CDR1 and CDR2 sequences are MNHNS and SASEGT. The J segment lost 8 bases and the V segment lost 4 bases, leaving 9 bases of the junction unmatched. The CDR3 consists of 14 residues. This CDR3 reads CASSATGTGEGYTF. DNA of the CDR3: TGTGCCAGCAGTGCCACCGGGACAGGAGAAGGCTACACCTTC.

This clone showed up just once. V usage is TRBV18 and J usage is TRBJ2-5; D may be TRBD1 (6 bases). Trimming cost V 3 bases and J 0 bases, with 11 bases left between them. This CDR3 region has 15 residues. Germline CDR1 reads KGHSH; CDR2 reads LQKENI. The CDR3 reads CASSPSDRNQETQYF. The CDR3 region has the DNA TGTGCCAGCTCACCCTCGGACAGAAACCAAGAGACCCAGTACTTC.

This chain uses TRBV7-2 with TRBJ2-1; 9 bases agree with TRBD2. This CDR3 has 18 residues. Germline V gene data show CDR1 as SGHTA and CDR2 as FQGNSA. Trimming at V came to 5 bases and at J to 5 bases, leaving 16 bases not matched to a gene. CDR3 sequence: CASSHIPFSGRDNNEQFF. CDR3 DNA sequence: TGTGCCAGCAGCCATATTCCCTTTAGCGGGAGAGACAACAATGAGCAGTTCTTC.

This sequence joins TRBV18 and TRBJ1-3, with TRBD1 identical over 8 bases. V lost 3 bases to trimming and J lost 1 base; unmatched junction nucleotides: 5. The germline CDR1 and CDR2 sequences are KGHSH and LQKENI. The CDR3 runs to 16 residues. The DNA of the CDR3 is TGTGCCAGCTCACCTCAGGGGGCTTGGTCTGGAAACACCATATATTTT. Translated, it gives CASSPQGAWSGNTIYF.

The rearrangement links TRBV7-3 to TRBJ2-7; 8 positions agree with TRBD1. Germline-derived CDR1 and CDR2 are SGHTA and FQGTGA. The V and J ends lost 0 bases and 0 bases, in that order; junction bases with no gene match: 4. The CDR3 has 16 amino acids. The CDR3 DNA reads TGTGCCAGCAGCTTAACCGGGACAGGCGGCTCCTACGAGCAGTACTTC. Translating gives CASSLTGTGGSYEQYF.

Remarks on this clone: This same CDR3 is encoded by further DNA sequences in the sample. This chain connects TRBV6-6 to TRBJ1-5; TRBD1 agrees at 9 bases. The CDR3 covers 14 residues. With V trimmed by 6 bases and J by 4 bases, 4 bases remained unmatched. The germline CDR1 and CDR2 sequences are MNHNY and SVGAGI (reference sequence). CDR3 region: CASSRQGENQPQHF. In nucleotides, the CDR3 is TGTGCCAGCAGCAGACAGGGGGAAAATCAGCCCCAGCATTTT.

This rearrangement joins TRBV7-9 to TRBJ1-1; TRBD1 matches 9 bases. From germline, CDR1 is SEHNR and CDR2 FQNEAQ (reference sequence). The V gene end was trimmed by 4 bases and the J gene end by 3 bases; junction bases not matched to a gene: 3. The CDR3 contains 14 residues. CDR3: CASSSTGGYTEAFF. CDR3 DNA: TGTGCCAGCAGCTCCACAGGGGGCTACACTGAAGCTTTCTTT.

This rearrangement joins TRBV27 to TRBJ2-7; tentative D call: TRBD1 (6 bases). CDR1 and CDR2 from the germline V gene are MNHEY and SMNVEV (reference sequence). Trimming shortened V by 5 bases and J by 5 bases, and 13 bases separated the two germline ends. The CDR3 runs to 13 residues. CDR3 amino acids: CASSRGGGDEQYF. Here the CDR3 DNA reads TGTGCCAGCAGTCGGGGTGGGGGCGACGAGCAGTACTTC.

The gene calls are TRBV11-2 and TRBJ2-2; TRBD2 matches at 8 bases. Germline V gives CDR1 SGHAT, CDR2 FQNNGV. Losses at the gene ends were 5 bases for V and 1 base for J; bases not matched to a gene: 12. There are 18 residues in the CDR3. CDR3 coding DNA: TGTGCCAGCAGCCTCGGGACTAGGGAGACGAAGAACACCGGGGAGCTGTTTTTT. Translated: CASSLGTRETKNTGELFF.

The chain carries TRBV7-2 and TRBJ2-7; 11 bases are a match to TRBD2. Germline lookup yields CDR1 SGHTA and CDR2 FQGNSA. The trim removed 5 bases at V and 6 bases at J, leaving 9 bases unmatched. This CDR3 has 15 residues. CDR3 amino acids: CASSPGVAGGIEQYF. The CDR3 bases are TGTGCCAGCAGCCCCGGGGTAGCGGGAGGGATCGAGCAGTACTTC.

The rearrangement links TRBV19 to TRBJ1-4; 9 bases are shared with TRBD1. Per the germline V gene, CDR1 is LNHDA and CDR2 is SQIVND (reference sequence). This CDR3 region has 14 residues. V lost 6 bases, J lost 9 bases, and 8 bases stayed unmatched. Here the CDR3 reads CASSAGQGAQKLFF. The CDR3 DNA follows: TGTGCCAGTAGCGCGGGACAGGGCGCGCAAAAACTGTTTTTT.

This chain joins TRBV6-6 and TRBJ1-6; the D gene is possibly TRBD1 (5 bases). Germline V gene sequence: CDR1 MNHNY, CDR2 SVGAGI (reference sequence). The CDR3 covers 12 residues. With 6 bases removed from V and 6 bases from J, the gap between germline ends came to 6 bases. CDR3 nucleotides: TGTGCCAGCAGGGGGGGTAATTCACCCCTCCACTTT. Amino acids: CASRGGNSPLHF.

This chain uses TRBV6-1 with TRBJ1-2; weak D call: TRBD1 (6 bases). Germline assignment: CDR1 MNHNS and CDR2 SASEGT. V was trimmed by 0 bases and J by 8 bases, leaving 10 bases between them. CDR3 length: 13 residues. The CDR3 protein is CASSEAWTEGYTF. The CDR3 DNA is TGTGCCAGCAGTGAAGCTTGGACAGAAGGCTACACCTTC.

The CDR3 sequence: CASSEVQFSNQPQHF. CDR3 nucleotides: TGTGCCAGCAGTGAAGTACAATTTAGCAATCAGCCCCAGCATTTT. The V and J genes are TRBV6-1 and TRBJ1-5; D not certain. The CDR3 is 15 amino acids. V dropped 1 base and J dropped 0 bases, with 7 bases sitting between them. Per germline, CDR1 MNHNS and CDR2 SASEGT.

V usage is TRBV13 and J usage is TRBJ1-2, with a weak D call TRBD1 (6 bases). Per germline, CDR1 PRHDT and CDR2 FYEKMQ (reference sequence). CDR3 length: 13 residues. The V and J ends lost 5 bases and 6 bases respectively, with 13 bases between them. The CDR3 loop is CASSARTAHGYTF. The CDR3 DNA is TGTGCCAGCAGCGCCCGGACAGCTCATGGCTACACCTTC. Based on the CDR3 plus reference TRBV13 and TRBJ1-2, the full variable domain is AAGVIQSPRHLIKEKRETATLKCYPIPRHDTVYWYQQGPGQDPQFLISFYEKMQSDKGSIPDRFSAQQFSDYHSELNMSSLELGDSALYFCASSARTAHGYTFGSGTRLTVV.

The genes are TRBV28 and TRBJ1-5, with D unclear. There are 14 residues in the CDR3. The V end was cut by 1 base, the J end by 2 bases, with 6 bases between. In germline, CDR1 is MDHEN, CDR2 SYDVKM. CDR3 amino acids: CASSLSQGNQPQHF. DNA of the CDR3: TGTGCCAGCAGTTTATCCCAGGGCAATCAGCCCCAGCATTTT.